The rows below give T cell receptor beta chains drawn from one sample of a study of cytomegalovirus exposure and HLA in healthy donors. The repertoire was sequenced with immunoSEQ multiplex PCR; TCRdb's copy has only in-frame clones and lacks some. The sample lists more than 100,000 clones; approximately 70% were seen once. The specimen was PBMCs. The receptors stem from a woman in her forties or fifties in good health and CMV-seronegative. Each CDR3 is given with its conserved first and last residue. The order of the fields is J gene, D gene, V gene, clone size, CDR3 length, CDR3 protein, CDR3 DNA. The D gene is left open where the match is weak. The size field is filled for only some rows; it gives once, few, many or a size class.

>TRBJ2-3|TRBD1|TRBV10-1|.|16
CASSESQGVGTDTQYF
TGCGCCAGCAGTGAGTCACAGGGGGTGGGCACAGATACGCAGTATTTT
>TRBJ1-2|TRBD1|TRBV29-1|few|12
CSVAEQGYGYTF
TGCAGCGTGGCCGAACAGGGGTATGGCTACACCTTC
>TRBJ2-3|.|TRBV19|.|16
CASRRKGGGYSDTQYF
TGTGCCAGTAGGCGTAAAGGGGGAGGGTACTCAGATACGCAGTATTTT
>TRBJ1-2|TRBD1|TRBV6-5|.|14
CASSTGTGVFGYTF
TGTGCCAGCAGTACCGGGACAGGGGTTTTTGGCTACACCTTC
>TRBJ2-7|TRBD1|TRBV27|.|15
CASSPRQGSSYEQYF
TGTGCCAGCAGTCCCAGACAGGGGAGCTCCTACGAGCAGTACTTC
>TRBJ1-1|.|TRBV18|.|14
CASSPRTANTEAFF
TGTGCCAGCTCACCACGGACAGCGAACACTGAAGCTTTCTTT
>TRBJ1-1|.|TRBV6-6|.|15
CASSYSNKMNTEAFF
TGTGCCAGCAGTTACTCTAACAAAATGAACACTGAAGCTTTCTTT
>TRBJ1-2|TRBD1|TRBV18|.|15
CASSPPDRTNYGYTF
TGTGCCAGCTCACCGCCGGACAGGACTAACTATGGCTACACCTTC
>TRBJ2-6|.|TRBV5-4|.|17
CASSLGQVYTGANVLTF
TGTGCCAGCAGCTTGGGGCAGGTCTATACTGGGGCCAACGTCCTGACTTTC
>TRBJ2-5|TRBD1|TRBV29-1|.|13
CSFLTGAQETQYF
TGCAGCTTTTTAACAGGGGCCCAAGAGACCCAGTACTTC
>TRBJ1-6|.|TRBV7-9|.|14
CASSQQGEGSPLHF
TGTGCCAGCAGCCAACAGGGCGAGGGTTCACCCCTCCACTTT
>TRBJ1-4|.|TRBV7-9|.|15
CASSVPGNVNEKLLF
TGTGCCAGCAGCGTCCCGGGGAACGTTAATGAAAAACTGCTTTTT
>TRBJ2-7|TRBD2|TRBV2|.|18
CASSVTAGVTSLYYEQYF
TGTGCCAGCAGCGTTACCGCGGGAGTCACATCCCTATACTACGAGCAGTACTTC
>TRBJ1-5|TRBD1|TRBV6-1|.|16
CASSGTGTVSNQPQHF
TGTGCCAGCAGTGGTACCGGGACAGTAAGCAATCAGCCCCAGCATTTT
>TRBJ2-1|TRBD2|TRBV6-5|.|13
CTSQSGSRDEQFF
TGTACCAGTCAGAGCGGGAGTCGGGATGAGCAGTTCTTC
>TRBJ1-3|.|TRBV23-1|.|15
CASKSQGPPPNTIYF
TGCGCCAGCAAATCTCAGGGGCCCCCGCCGAACACCATATATTTT
>TRBJ1-2|TRBD1|TRBV9|.|14
CASSVGQGNYGYTF
TGTGCCAGCAGCGTAGGACAGGGGAACTATGGCTACACCTTC
>TRBJ2-2|TRBD2|TRBV9|.|19
CASSPGLAGVTPNTGELFF
TGTGCCAGCAGCCCGGGACTAGCGGGAGTAACGCCGAACACCGGGGAGCTGTTTTTT
>TRBJ2-1|.|TRBV4-2|.|15
CASSRSADSYNEQFF
TGTGCCAGCAGCCGTTCAGCGGATTCCTACAATGAGCAGTTCTTC
>TRBJ2-7|.|TRBV15|once|17
CATSRDDRTGSSYEQYF
TGTGCCACCAGCAGAGATGATAGGACGGGGAGCTCCTACGAGCAGTACTTC
>TRBJ1-3|.|TRBV10-3|.|14
CAIRMGSSGNTIYF
TGTGCCATCCGCATGGGGAGCTCTGGAAACACCATATATTTT
>TRBJ1-5|.|TRBV18|.|13
CASSPDNNQPQHF
TGTGCCAGCTCACCAGACAACAATCAGCCCCAGCATTTT
>TRBJ2-7|TRBD2|TRBV7-9|few|15
CASSSLSGRTYEQYF
TGTGCCAGCAGCAGTCTTAGCGGGAGAACCTACGAGCAGTACTTC
>TRBJ2-5|.|TRBV29-1|.|13
CSVDSGSQETQYF
TGCAGCGTGGATAGCGGCAGCCAAGAGACCCAGTACTTC
>TRBJ1-3|.|TRBV7-9|.|14
CASSPRGSENTIYF
TGTGCCAGCAGCCCCAGGGGCTCCGAAAACACCATATATTTT
>TRBJ2-3|TRBD2|TRBV6-1|.|15
CASRLGGGAPDTQYF
TGTGCCAGCAGGTTAGGCGGGGGGGCCCCGGATACGCAGTATTTT
>TRBJ1-5|.|TRBV19|.|16
CASRHNRETSHQPQHF
TGTGCCAGTAGGCATAACAGGGAAACATCTCATCAGCCCCAGCATTTT
>TRBJ2-3|.|TRBV5-1|.|14
CASSDDRGTDTQYF
TGCGCCAGCAGCGACGACAGAGGAACAGATACGCAGTATTTT
>TRBJ1-5|.|TRBV2|.|13
CASSAYRDQPQHF
TGTGCCAGCAGTGCCTACCGAGATCAGCCCCAGCATTTT
>TRBJ2-7|TRBD2|TRBV10-2|.|16
CASSGRGAGGVNEQYF
TGCGCCAGCAGCGGCCGAGGAGCGGGAGGAGTGAACGAGCAGTACTTC
>TRBJ2-7|.|TRBV6-1|.|15
CASRRANEAGYEQYF
TGTGCCAGCAGGAGGGCAAACGAAGCGGGCTACGAGCAGTACTTC
>TRBJ2-2|.|TRBV11-2|.|16
CASSLFPGTQTGELFF
TGTGCCAGCAGCTTATTCCCCGGGACTCAAACCGGGGAGCTGTTTTTT
>TRBJ2-1|TRBD2|TRBV6-6|.|16
CASSATFSGGGNEQFF
TGTGCCAGCAGCGCCACTTTTTCGGGGGGAGGCAATGAGCAGTTCTTC
>TRBJ1-2|.|TRBV5-4|.|12
CASSSDSIGYTF
TGTGCCAGCAGCTCGGACAGTATCGGCTACACCTTC
>TRBJ2-1|.|TRBV9|.|14
CASSVRSGPNEQFF
TGTGCCAGCAGCGTACGGAGCGGGCCCAATGAGCAGTTCTTC
>TRBJ2-2|TRBD2|TRBV18|.|17
CASSPSLSGRAGGELFF
TGTGCCAGCTCACCCTCCCTGAGCGGGAGGGCCGGCGGGGAGCTGTTTTTT
>TRBJ1-2|TRBD1|TRBV5-6|.|15
CHSSLGDREFRGYTF
TGTCACAGCAGCTTAGGCGACAGGGAATTTCGTGGCTACACCTTC
>TRBJ1-4|TRBD1|TRBV10-2|.|14
CASSERDSYEKLFF
TGCGCCAGCAGTGAAAGGGACAGTTATGAAAAACTGTTTTTT
>TRBJ1-1|.|TRBV13|.|13
CASLPGVGTEAFF
TGTGCCAGTCTACCGGGAGTCGGTACTGAAGCTTTCTTT
>TRBJ2-3|TRBD2|TRBV30|.|19
CAWRSSRGGPLFLTDTQYF
TGTGCCTGGAGATCTTCCCGGGGGGGGCCGCTTTTCTTGACAGATACGCAGTATTTT
>TRBJ2-1|TRBD2|TRBV5-1|.|17
CASSPSGSGGAYNEQFF
TGCGCCAGCAGCCCCTCCGGTAGCGGGGGGGCATACAATGAGCAGTTCTTC
>TRBJ2-2|.|TRBV5-8|.|16
CASSLSSGANTGELFF
TGTGCCAGCAGTTTGTCTTCGGGGGCGAACACCGGGGAGCTGTTTTTT
>TRBJ2-2|.|TRBV28|.|15
CASSLSLVGGGELFF
TGTGCCAGCAGTTTATCGCTAGTCGGAGGCGGGGAGCTGTTTTTT
>TRBJ2-6|.|TRBV9|.|16
CASSVRSTSGANVLTF
TGTGCCAGCAGCGTAAGAAGCACTTCTGGGGCCAACGTCCTGACTTTC
>TRBJ1-1|TRBD1|TRBV10-3|.|16
CAISQPAGTEDTGAFF
TGTGCCATCAGTCAGCCGGCCGGGACAGAAGATACGGGAGCTTTCTTT
>TRBJ1-2|.|TRBV28|.|14
CASSLLPANYGYTF
TGTGCCAGCAGTTTACTTCCAGCTAACTATGGCTACACCTTC
>TRBJ2-7|.|TRBV9|.|14
CASSYGSNTYEQYF
TGTGCCAGCAGCTACGGGAGTAACACCTACGAGCAGTACTTC
>TRBJ1-5|TRBD1|TRBV30|.|14
CAWHPGQGGQPQHF
TGTGCCTGGCACCCGGGACAGGGTGGTCAGCCCCAGCATTTT
>TRBJ1-3|TRBD1|TRBV5-4|.|15
CASSFPQGAGNTIYF
TGTGCCAGCAGCTTCCCCCAGGGGGCTGGAAACACCATATATTTT
>TRBJ2-7|.|TRBV4-2|.|13
CASSHDSTYEQYF
TGTGCCAGCAGCCATGACAGTACCTACGAGCAGTACTTC
>TRBJ2-3|.|TRBV9|.|17
CASSEGMGQGLSDTQYF
TGTGCCAGCAGCGAGGGGATGGGGCAGGGGCTATCAGATACGCAGTATTTT